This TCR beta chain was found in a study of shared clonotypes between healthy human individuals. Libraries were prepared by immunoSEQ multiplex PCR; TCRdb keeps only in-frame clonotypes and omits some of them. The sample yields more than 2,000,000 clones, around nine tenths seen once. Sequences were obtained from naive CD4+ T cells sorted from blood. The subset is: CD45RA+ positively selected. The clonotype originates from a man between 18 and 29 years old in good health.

CDR3 in amino acids: CASSISRGGSNEQFF. In DNA form, the CDR3 reads TGTGCCAGTAGTATTTCGAGGGGGGGCTCAAATGAGCAGTTCTTC. The rearrangement links TRBV19 to TRBJ2-1, with a tentative D call TRBD2 (7 bases). Trimming stripped 3 bases from V and 7 bases from J, with 16 bases between. This CDR3 has 15 amino acids. The V gene's germline CDR1 is LNHDA and CDR2 SQIVND (reference sequence). The full variable domain, its missing parts supplied by reference TRBV19 and TRBJ2-1, is DGGITQSPKYLFRKEGQNVTLSCEQNLNHDAMYWYRQDPGQGLRLIYYSQIVNDFQKGDIAEGYSVSREKKESFPLTVTSAQKNPTAFYLCASSISRGGSNEQFFGPGTRLTVL.